Sequencing of this T cell receptor (beta chain) was carried out in a study of technical replicates of blood from several donors. The CDR3 runs 14 residues. CDR1 is SGHAT, CDR2 FQNNGV, per germline. V lost 6 bases and J lost 0, with 9 bases in between. The assay was immunoSEQ multiplex PCR, and TCRdb's table has in-frame clones only and misses some. This sample has roughly 50,000 clones, with roughly 93% found just once. The receptor was derived from a human donor in good health. Some clones in this sample may be carry-over from other donors' samples. The chain carries TRBV11-2 and TRBJ1-3; D ambiguous. The sample taken for sequencing was PBMCs. Here the CDR3 DNA reads TGTGCCAGCAGTTACCAGATCTCTGGAAACACCATATATTTT. This codes for CASSYQISGNTIYF.